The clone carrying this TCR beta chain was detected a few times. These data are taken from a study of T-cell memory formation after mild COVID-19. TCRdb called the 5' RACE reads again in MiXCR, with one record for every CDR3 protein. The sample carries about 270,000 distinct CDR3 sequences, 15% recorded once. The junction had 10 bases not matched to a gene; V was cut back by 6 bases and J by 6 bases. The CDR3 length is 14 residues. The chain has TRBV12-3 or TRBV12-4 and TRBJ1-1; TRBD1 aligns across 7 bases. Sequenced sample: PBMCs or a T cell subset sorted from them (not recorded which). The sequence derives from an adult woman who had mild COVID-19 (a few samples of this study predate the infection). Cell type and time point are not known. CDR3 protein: CASSQGQYTPEAFF. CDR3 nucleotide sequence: TGTGCCAGCAGCCAGGGACAGTATACCCCTGAAGCTTTCTTT.